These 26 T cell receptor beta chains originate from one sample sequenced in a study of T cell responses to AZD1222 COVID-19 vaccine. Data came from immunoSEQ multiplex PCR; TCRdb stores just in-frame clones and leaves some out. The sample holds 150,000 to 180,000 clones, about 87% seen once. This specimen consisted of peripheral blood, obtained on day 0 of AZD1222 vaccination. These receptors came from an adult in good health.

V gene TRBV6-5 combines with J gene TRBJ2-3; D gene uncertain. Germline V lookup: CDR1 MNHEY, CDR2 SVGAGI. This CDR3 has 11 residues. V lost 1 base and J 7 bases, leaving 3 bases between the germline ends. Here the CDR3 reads CASSYLYTQYF. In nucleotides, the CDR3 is TGTGCCAGCAGTTACTTGTATACGCAGTATTTT.

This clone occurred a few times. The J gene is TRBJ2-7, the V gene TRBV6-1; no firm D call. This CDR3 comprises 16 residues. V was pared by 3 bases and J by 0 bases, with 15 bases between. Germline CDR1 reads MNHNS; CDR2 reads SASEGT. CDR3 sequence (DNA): TGTGCCAGCAGTGACCTGCGGCAGGCCAGCTCCTACGAGCAGTACTTC. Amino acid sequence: CASSDLRQASSYEQYF.

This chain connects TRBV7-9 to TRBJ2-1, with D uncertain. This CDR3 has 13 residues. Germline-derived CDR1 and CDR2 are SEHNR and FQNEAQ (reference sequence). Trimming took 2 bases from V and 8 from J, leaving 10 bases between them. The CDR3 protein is CASSLRPLDEQFF. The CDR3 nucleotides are TGTGCCAGCAGCTTACGGCCCTTGGATGAGCAGTTCTTC.

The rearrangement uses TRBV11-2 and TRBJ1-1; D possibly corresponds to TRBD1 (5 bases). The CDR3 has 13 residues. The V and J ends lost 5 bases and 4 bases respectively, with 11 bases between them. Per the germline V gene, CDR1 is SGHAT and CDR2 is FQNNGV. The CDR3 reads CASSGQGGTEAFF. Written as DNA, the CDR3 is TGTGCCAGCAGCGGTCAGGGTGGCACTGAAGCTTTCTTT. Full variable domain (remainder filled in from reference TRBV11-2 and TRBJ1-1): EAGVAQSPRYKIIEKRQSVAFWCNPISGHATLYWYQQILGQGPKLLIQFQNNGVVDDSQLPKDRFSAERLKGVDSTLKIQPAKLEDSAVYLCASSGQGGTEAFFGQGTRLTVV.

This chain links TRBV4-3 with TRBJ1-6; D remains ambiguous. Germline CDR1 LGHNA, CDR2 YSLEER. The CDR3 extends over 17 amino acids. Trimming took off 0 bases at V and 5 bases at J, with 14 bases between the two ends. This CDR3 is CASSQEINSINNSPLHF. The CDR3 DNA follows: TGCGCCAGCAGCCAAGAGATTAACTCTATCAATAATTCACCCCTCCACTTT.

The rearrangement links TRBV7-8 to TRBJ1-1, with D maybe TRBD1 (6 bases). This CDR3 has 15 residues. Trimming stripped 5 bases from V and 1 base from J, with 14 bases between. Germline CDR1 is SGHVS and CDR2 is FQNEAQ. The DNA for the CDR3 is TGTGCCAGCAGCGGCCCGGGACATCGGAACACTGAAGCTTTCTTT. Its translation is CASSGPGHRNTEAFF.

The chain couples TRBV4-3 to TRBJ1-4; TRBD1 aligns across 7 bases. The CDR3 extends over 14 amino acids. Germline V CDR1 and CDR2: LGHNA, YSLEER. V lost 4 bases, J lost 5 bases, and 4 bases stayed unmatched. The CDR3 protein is CASSRGQLNEKLFF. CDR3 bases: TGCGCCAGCAGCCGGGGACAGTTAAATGAAAAACTGTTTTTT.

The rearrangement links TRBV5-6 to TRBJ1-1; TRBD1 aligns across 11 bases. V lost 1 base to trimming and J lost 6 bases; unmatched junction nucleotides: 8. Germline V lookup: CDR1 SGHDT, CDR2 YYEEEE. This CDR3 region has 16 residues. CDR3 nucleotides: TGTGCCAGCAGCTTGTTAGGACAGGGGGCTTTGGCTGAAGCTTTCTTT. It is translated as CASSLLGQGALAEAFF.

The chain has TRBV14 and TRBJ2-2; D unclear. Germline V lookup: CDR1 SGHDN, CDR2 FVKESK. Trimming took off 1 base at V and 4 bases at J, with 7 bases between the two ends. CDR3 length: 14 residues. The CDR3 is CASSQGQVTGELFF. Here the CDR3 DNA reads TGTGCCAGCAGCCAAGGTCAGGTCACCGGGGAGCTGTTTTTT.

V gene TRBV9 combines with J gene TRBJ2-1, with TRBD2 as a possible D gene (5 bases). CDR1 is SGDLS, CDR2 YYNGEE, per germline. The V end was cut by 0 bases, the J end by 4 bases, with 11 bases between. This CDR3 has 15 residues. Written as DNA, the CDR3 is TGTGCCAGCAGCGTAGCGTTGAGGGAGTACAATGAGCAGTTCTTC. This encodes CASSVALREYNEQFF.

The CDR3 DNA reads as TGTGCCAGCAGTTTTAGGGGACAGGGCTATGGCTACACCTTC. As protein: CASSFRGQGYGYTF. The chain carries TRBV27 and TRBJ1-2; 9 positions match TRBD1. The V segment lost 3 bases and the J segment 4 bases; nucleotides outside the gene matches: 3. Germline CDR1 and CDR2: MNHEY and SMNVEV (reference sequence). The CDR3 totals 14 residues.

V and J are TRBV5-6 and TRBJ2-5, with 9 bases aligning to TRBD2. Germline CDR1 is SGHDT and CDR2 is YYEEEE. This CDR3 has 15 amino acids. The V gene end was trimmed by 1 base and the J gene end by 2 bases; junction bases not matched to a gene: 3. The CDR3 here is CASSLTAGGQETQYF. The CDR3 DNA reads TGTGCCAGCAGCTTGACTGCGGGGGGGCAAGAGACCCAGTACTTC.

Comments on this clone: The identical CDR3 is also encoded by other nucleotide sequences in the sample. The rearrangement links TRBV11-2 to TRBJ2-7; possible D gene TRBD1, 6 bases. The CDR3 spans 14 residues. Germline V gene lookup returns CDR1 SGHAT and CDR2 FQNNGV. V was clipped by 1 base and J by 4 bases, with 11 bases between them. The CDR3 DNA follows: TGTGCCAGCAGCTTAGCTCAGGGGCCGTACGAGCAGTACTTC. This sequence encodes CASSLAQGPYEQYF.

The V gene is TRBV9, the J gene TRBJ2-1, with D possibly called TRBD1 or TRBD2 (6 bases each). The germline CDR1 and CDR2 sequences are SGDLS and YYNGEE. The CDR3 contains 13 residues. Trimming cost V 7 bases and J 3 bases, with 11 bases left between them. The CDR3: CASGGPSYNEQFF. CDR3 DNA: TGTGCCAGCGGGGGGCCGAGCTACAATGAGCAGTTCTTC. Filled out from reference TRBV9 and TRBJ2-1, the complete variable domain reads DSGVTQTPKHLITATGQRVTLRCSPRSGDLSVYWYQQSLDQGLQFLIQYYNGEERAKGNILERFSAQQFPDLHSELNLSSLELGDSALYFCASGGPSYNEQFFGPGTRLTVL.

The CDR3 region has the DNA TGTGCCACCAGTGATTTGGCGACAGGGCGAGAGACCCAGTACTTC. Encoded protein: CATSDLATGRETQYF. This chain uses TRBV24-1 with TRBJ2-5; 7 nucleotides match TRBD1. CDR3 length: 15 residues. V was clipped by 0 bases and J by 4 bases; unmatched bases: 4. In germline, CDR1 is KGHDR, CDR2 SFDVKD.

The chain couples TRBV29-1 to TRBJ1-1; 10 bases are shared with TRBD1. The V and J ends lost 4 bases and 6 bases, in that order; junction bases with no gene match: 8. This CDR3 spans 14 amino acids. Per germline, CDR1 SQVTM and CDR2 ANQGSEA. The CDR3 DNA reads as TGCAGCGTTGGAGAGGGACAGGGGATTTCTGAAGCTTTCTTT. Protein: CSVGEGQGISEAFF.

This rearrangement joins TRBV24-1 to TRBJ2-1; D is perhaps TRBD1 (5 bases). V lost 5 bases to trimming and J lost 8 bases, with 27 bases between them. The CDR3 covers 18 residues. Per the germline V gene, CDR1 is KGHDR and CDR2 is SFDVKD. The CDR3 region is CATSGPWGQAGSRDEQFF. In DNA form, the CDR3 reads TGTGCCACCAGTGGACCATGGGGCCAGGCTGGTTCCAGGGATGAGCAGTTCTTC.

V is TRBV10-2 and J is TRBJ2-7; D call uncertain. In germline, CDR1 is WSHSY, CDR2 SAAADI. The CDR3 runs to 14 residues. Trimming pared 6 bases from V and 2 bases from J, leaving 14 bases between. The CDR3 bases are TGCGCCAGCAGAGCTGGCAGCGCAACCTACGAGCAGTACTTC. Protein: CASRAGSATYEQYF.

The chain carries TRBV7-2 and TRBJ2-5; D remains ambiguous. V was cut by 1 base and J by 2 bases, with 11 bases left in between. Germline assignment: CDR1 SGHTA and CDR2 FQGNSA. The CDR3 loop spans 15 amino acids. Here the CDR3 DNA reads TGTGCCAGCAGCTTAGATAGTTGGCCTCAAGAGACCCAGTACTTC. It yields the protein CASSLDSWPQETQYF.

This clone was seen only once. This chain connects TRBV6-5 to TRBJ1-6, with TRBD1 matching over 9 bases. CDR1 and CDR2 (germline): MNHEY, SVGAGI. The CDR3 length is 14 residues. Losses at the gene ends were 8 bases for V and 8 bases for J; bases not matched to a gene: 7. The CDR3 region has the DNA TGTGCCAGCGACCGGGACAGGGTGGATTCACCCCTCCACTTT. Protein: CASDRDRVDSPLHF.

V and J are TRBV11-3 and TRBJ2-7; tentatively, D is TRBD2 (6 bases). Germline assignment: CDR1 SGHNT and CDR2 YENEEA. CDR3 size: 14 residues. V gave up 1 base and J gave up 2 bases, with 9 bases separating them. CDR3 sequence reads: CASSLVCGAYEQYF. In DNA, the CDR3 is TGTGCCAGCAGCTTAGTGTGCGGGGCCTACGAGCAGTACTTC.

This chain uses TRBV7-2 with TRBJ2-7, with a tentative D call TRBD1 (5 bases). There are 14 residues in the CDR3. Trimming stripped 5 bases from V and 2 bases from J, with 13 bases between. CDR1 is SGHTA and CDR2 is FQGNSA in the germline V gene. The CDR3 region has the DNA TGTGCCAGCAGCACAACAGGCGCCGCCTACGAGCAGTACTTC. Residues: CASSTTGAAYEQYF.

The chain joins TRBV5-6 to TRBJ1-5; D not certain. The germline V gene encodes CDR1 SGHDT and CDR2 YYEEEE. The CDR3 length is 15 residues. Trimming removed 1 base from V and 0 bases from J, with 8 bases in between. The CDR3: CASSLSSRSNQPQHF. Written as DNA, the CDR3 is TGTGCCAGCAGCTTGAGTAGTCGTAGCAATCAGCCCCAGCATTTT.

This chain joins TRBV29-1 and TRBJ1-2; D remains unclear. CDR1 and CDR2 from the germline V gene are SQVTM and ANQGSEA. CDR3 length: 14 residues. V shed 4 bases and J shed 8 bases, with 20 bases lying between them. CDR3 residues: CSVVLNMGGGGYTF. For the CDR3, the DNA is TGCAGCGTTGTCCTCAACATGGGAGGTGGGGGCTACACCTTC. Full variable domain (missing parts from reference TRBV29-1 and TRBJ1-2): SAVISQKPSRDICQRGTSLTIQCQVDSQVTMMFWYRQQPGQSLTLIATANQGSEATYESGFVIDKFPISRPNLTFSTLTVSNMSPEDSSIYLCSVVLNMGGGGYTFGSGTRLTVV.

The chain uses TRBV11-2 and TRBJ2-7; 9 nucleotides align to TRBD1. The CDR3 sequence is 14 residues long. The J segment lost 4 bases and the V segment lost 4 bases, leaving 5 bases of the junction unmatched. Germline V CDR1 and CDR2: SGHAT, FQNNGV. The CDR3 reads CASSSPGQGYEQYF. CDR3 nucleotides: TGTGCCAGCAGCTCTCCGGGACAGGGATACGAGCAGTACTTC. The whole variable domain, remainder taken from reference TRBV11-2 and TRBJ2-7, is EAGVAQSPRYKIIEKRQSVAFWCNPISGHATLYWYQQILGQGPKLLIQFQNNGVVDDSQLPKDRFSAERLKGVDSTLKIQPAKLEDSAVYLCASSSPGQGYEQYFGPGTRLTVT.

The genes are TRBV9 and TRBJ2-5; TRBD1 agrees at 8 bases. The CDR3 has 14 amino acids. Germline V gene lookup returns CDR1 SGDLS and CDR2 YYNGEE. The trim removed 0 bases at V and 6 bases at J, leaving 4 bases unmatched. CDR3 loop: CASSVDQGAQTQYF. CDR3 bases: TGTGCCAGCAGCGTAGATCAGGGGGCCCAGACCCAGTACTTC.